This passage covers 5 T cell receptor beta chains from one sample sequenced in a study of T cell changes during pregnancy in multiple sclerosis. Using immunoSEQ multiplex PCR, the repertoire was profiled, and TCRdb retains in-frame clones only, with some absent. Of tens of thousands of clones listed, 80% to 95% are singletons. Source: peripheral blood, taken in the first trimester of pregnancy. These receptors came from a female donor with multiple sclerosis, enrolled in a pregnancy study.

The chain combines TRBV11-2 with TRBJ1-5, with D unresolved. Between the trimmed V and J ends, which lost 1 base and 4 bases, there was a span of 5 bases. The CDR3 has 13 residues. The germline V gene encodes CDR1 SGHAT and CDR2 FQNNGV. The CDR3 coding sequence is TGTGCCAGCAGCTTAGGAGTAAATCAGCCCCAGCATTTT. It is translated as CASSLGVNQPQHF.

The V gene is TRBV7-2, the J gene TRBJ2-7, with 7 bases that match TRBD1. With V trimmed by 0 bases and J by 3 bases, 5 bases remained unmatched. This CDR3 comprises 15 residues. Looked up from germline, CDR1 is SGHTA and CDR2 is FQGNSA. CDR3 loop: CASSLATGQVYEQYF. Here the CDR3 DNA reads TGTGCCAGCAGCTTAGCCACCGGACAGGTCTACGAGCAGTACTTC.

In its sample, this clone was seen a few times. CDR3 region: CASSDGGGAVDEQFF. CDR3 coding DNA: TGTGCCAGCAGTGATGGCGGGGGGGCCGTGGATGAGCAGTTCTTC. This chain links TRBV6-4 with TRBJ2-1; TRBD2 matches at 9 bases. Germline CDR1 reads MRHNA; CDR2 reads SNTAGT. The CDR3 consists of 15 residues. V shed 3 bases and J 8 bases; nucleotides not matched to a gene: 8.

This rearrangement joins TRBV6-6 to TRBJ1-5; 9 bases agree with TRBD1. The CDR3 has 15 amino acids. The V and J ends lost 6 bases and 4 bases, in that order; junction bases with no gene match: 7. Germline V lookup: CDR1 MNHNY, CDR2 SVGAGI (reference sequence). Here the CDR3 DNA reads TGTGCCAGCAGAGCACAGGGGGCGCAGAATCAGCCCCAGCATTTT. Its protein is CASRAQGAQNQPQHF.

The chain employs TRBV5-4 and TRBJ1-5, with 10 bases that match TRBD1. V lost 6 bases to trimming and J lost 7 bases; unmatched junction nucleotides: 10. Germline CDR1 is SGHNT and CDR2 is YYREEE (reference sequence). The CDR3 loop spans 15 amino acids. CDR3 sequence (DNA): TGTGCCAGCACCCGTCGGACAGGGGGGGGGCAGCCCCAGCATTTT. This translates into CASTRRTGGGQPQHF.